Listed below are T cell receptor beta chains from one sample, sequenced in a study of cytomegalovirus exposure and HLA in healthy donors. TCRdb keeps only in-frame clones here, not all; method: immunoSEQ multiplex PCR. Of around 120,000 clones in the sample, over 60% were seen once. The sequenced sample was PBMCs. These TCRs come from a human donor in good health. Both conserved end residues are part of each CDR3. The D gene is left open where the match is weak. Clone size is not always given. Where it is, it says once, few, many or a class for expanded clones.

size: NA; V: TRBV7-9; D: TRBD1; J: TRBJ2-2; DNA: TGTGCCAGCAGCTTGGCATCCGGGACAGGGGATCACACCGGGGAGCTGTTTTTT; CDR3: CASSLASGTGDHTGELFF
size: NA; V: TRBV2; D: TRBD2; J: TRBJ2-5; DNA: TGTGCCAGCAGAGTTAGCGGGGGGGAGACCCAGTACTTC; CDR3: CASRVSGGETQYF
size: few; V: TRBV30; D: NA; J: TRBJ2-5; DNA: TGTGCCTGGAGTGTTGGGCCTCAAGGAGCGGGTTGCCAAGAGGCCCAGTACTTC; CDR3: CAWSVGPQGAGCQEAQYF
size: NA; V: TRBV7-2; D: TRBD1; J: TRBJ1-5; DNA: TGTGCCAGCAGCTTAGGAGGCCGGACAGGTAGCAATCAGCCCCAGCATTTT; CDR3: CASSLGGRTGSNQPQHF
size: NA; V: TRBV7-2; D: NA; J: TRBJ2-7; DNA: TGTGCCAGCAGCCCCCAAATTTACGAGCAGTACTTC; CDR3: CASSPQIYEQYF
size: NA; V: TRBV9; D: TRBD2; J: TRBJ2-7; DNA: TGTGCCAGCAGCGCGCTAGCGGGAGTGAATAACGAGCAGTACTTC; CDR3: CASSALAGVNNEQYF
size: few; V: TRBV7-8; D: TRBD1; J: TRBJ2-7; DNA: TGTGCCAGCAGCGCCCGGAAGGGGGCGGTATCTATCGACTCCGAGCAGTACTTC; CDR3: CASSARKGAVSIDSEQYF
size: NA; V: TRBV6-5; D: NA; J: TRBJ1-4; DNA: TGTGCCAGCAGTTTCTATTCGGAGAGTGAAAAACTGTTTTTT; CDR3: CASSFYSESEKLFF
size: NA; V: TRBV7-9; D: NA; J: TRBJ1-2; DNA: TGTGCCAGCAGCTTAGAGGCAGGTCCTTATGGCTACACCTTC; CDR3: CASSLEAGPYGYTF
size: NA; V: TRBV27; D: TRBD2; J: TRBJ2-1; DNA: TGTGCCAGCGTACCCGGGACTAGCGTGGAGAATGAGCAGTTCTTC; CDR3: CASVPGTSVENEQFF
size: NA; V: TRBV18; D: NA; J: TRBJ2-3; DNA: TGTGCCAGCTCACGTAATAGCGGTAGCACAGATACGCAGTATTTT; CDR3: CASSRNSGSTDTQYF
size: NA; V: TRBV2; D: TRBD1; J: TRBJ1-3; DNA: TGTGCCAGCAGGGGGGACAGTCTCTCTGGAAACACCATATATTTT; CDR3: CASRGDSLSGNTIYF
size: NA; V: TRBV5-5; D: TRBD1; J: TRBJ1-5; DNA: TGTGCCAGCAGCATCACAGGGGGATGGGGCAATCAGCCCCAGCATTTT; CDR3: CASSITGGWGNQPQHF
size: NA; V: TRBV19; D: TRBD2; J: TRBJ2-5; DNA: TGTGCCAGTACTGCGGGACTAGCGGGAGGGGGAGAGACCCAGTACTTC; CDR3: CASTAGLAGGGETQYF
size: NA; V: TRBV18; D: NA; J: TRBJ2-7; DNA: TGTGCCAGCTCACGCGACAGGACCTACGAGCAGTACTTC; CDR3: CASSRDRTYEQYF
size: NA; V: TRBV19; D: NA; J: TRBJ1-1; DNA: TGTGCCAGTAGTATAAGTAGGGGGAACACTGAAGCTTTCTTT; CDR3: CASSISRGNTEAFF
size: NA; V: TRBV4-2; D: NA; J: TRBJ2-1; DNA: TGTGCCAGCAGCCAAGATCGGGGAGACTACAATGAGCAGTTCTTC; CDR3: CASSQDRGDYNEQFF
size: once; V: TRBV21-1; D: NA; J: TRBJ2-3; DNA: TGTGCCAGCAGCTCAAGTCCAGGGTTTTTTACTAGCGGGAGTTCTTTGACAGATACGCAGTATTTT; CDR3: CASSSSPGFFTSGSSLTDTQYF
size: NA; V: TRBV9; D: NA; J: TRBJ1-3; DNA: TGTGCCAGCAGCGCAGCGGGGGGCCGCTCTGGAAACACCATATATTTT; CDR3: CASSAAGGRSGNTIYF
size: NA; V: TRBV7-3; D: TRBD1; J: TRBJ1-1; DNA: TGTGCCAGCAGCTCAGACAGGGGCACTGAAGCTTTCTTT; CDR3: CASSSDRGTEAFF
size: NA; V: TRBV27; D: NA; J: TRBJ1-6; DNA: TGTGCCAGCGGTCACAGGGTGGGTTCACCCCTCCACTTT; CDR3: CASGHRVGSPLHF
size: NA; V: TRBV11-2; D: TRBD1; J: TRBJ2-3; DNA: TGTGCCAGCAGCTTAGGCCGGGACAGACGCACAGATACGCAGTATTTT; CDR3: CASSLGRDRRTDTQYF
size: NA; V: TRBV4-3; D: TRBD1; J: TRBJ1-1; DNA: TGCGCCAGCGGGGACAGGGAGGGCACTGAAGCTTTCTTT; CDR3: CASGDREGTEAFF
size: NA; V: TRBV19; D: NA; J: TRBJ1-4; DNA: TGTGCCAGTAGTATCAGGGGCCCGACGAAAGGACTGTTTTTT; CDR3: CASSIRGPTKGLFF
size: NA; V: TRBV5-1; D: NA; J: TRBJ1-2; DNA: TGCGCCAGCAGCACTAGTGGGGGGAACTATGGCTACACCTTC; CDR3: CASSTSGGNYGYTF
size: NA; V: TRBV27; D: TRBD2; J: TRBJ2-7; DNA: TGTGCCAGCAGTCCCGGACTAGCGGCAACGCTGGTAGACGAGCAGTACTTC; CDR3: CASSPGLAATLVDEQYF
size: few; V: TRBV7-7; D: NA; J: TRBJ1-2; DNA: TGTGCCAGCAGCAGAGGGAGGCGGGAAGCTAACTATGGCTACACCTTC; CDR3: CASSRGRREANYGYTF
size: NA; V: TRBV2; D: TRBD1; J: TRBJ1-2; DNA: TGTGCCAGGAGCGCGACAGGGCTTGGCTACACCTTC; CDR3: CARSATGLGYTF
size: NA; V: TRBV19; D: NA; J: TRBJ2-7; DNA: TGTGCCAGTAGTACTAAAAGAAACTCCTACGAGCAGTACTTC; CDR3: CASSTKRNSYEQYF
size: NA; V: TRBV19; D: NA; J: TRBJ2-1; DNA: TGTGCCAGTACCCCAGCCAAATCAGGGGTCAATGAGCAGTTCTTC; CDR3: CASTPAKSGVNEQFF
size: NA; V: TRBV19; D: TRBD1; J: TRBJ2-1; DNA: TGTGCCAGTAGTACGCCACAGGACAGGGCCAATGAGCAGTTCTTC; CDR3: CASSTPQDRANEQFF
size: once; V: TRBV29-1; D: NA; J: TRBJ2-3; DNA: TGCAGCGTTCACTCCGCAGGGGCCCCTACGATCACAGATACGCAGTATTTT; CDR3: CSVHSAGAPTITDTQYF
size: NA; V: TRBV7-2; D: NA; J: TRBJ2-6; DNA: TGTGCCAGCAAAAGGGCAGGGTTAGCCTCTGGGGCCAACGTCCTGACTTTC; CDR3: CASKRAGLASGANVLTF
size: NA; V: TRBV11-2; D: NA; J: TRBJ2-3; DNA: TGTGCCAGCAGCTTAGTGAGGGGGGATACGCAGTATTTT; CDR3: CASSLVRGDTQYF
size: NA; V: TRBV27; D: NA; J: TRBJ1-2; DNA: TGTGCCAGCAGTGGCATTACTAACTATGGCTACACCTTC; CDR3: CASSGITNYGYTF
size: NA; V: TRBV14; D: NA; J: TRBJ2-7; DNA: TGTGCCAGCAGCCAAGACTGGGGACACTTCTACGAGCAGTACTTC; CDR3: CASSQDWGHFYEQYF
size: NA; V: TRBV7-2; D: TRBD1; J: TRBJ1-3; DNA: TGTGCCAGCAGCTTAGGGGGACAGGGGTACGGTGGAAACACCATATATTTT; CDR3: CASSLGGQGYGGNTIYF
size: NA; V: TRBV7-8; D: NA; J: TRBJ2-7; DNA: TGTGCCAGCAGCTACGACAGGCCCTACGAGCAGTACTTC; CDR3: CASSYDRPYEQYF
size: NA; V: TRBV5-1; D: NA; J: TRBJ2-2; DNA: TGCGCCAGCAGCTTGTTGGGAGGAACAGTCGGGGAGCTGTTTTTT; CDR3: CASSLLGGTVGELFF
size: NA; V: TRBV28; D: TRBD1; J: TRBJ2-7; DNA: TGTGCCAGCAGTCCCCCGGGACAGGGGTCGTACGAGCAGTACTTC; CDR3: CASSPPGQGSYEQYF
size: NA; V: TRBV27; D: TRBD1; J: TRBJ2-3; DNA: TGTGCCAGCCGGAGACAGGGCAGCACAGATACGCAGTATTTT; CDR3: CASRRQGSTDTQYF
size: NA; V: TRBV7-9; D: TRBD1; J: TRBJ1-4; DNA: TGTGCCAGCAGCTCGGGGACAGGAATTCGGGAAAAACTGTTTTTT; CDR3: CASSSGTGIREKLFF
size: NA; V: TRBV28; D: NA; J: TRBJ2-4; DNA: TGTGCCAGCAGGGAACGGAGGGGGCAGGGGAACATTCAGTACTTC; CDR3: CASRERRGQGNIQYF
size: NA; V: TRBV4-3; D: TRBD1; J: TRBJ1-2; DNA: TGCGCCAGCAGCGAAGACAGGGGGCAACGTGGCTACACCTTC; CDR3: CASSEDRGQRGYTF
size: NA; V: TRBV6-5; D: NA; J: TRBJ2-5; DNA: TGTGCCAGCAGTTACTCGATAGCAGGGGAGTCAGAGACCCAGTACTTC; CDR3: CASSYSIAGESETQYF
size: few; V: TRBV5-6; D: NA; J: TRBJ1-3; DNA: TGTGCCAGCAGCTTCCAGGGAAGGGCGGACACCATATATTTT; CDR3: CASSFQGRADTIYF
size: NA; V: TRBV5-1; D: TRBD1; J: TRBJ1-5; DNA: TGCGCCAGCAGCGTGACAGGGGATAACAATCAGCCCCAGCATTTT; CDR3: CASSVTGDNNQPQHF
size: few; V: TRBV5-6; D: TRBD1; J: TRBJ1-5; DNA: TGTGCCAGCAGCTTGGGACAGGGTAAAGGGCAGCCCCAGCATTTT; CDR3: CASSLGQGKGQPQHF
size: few; V: TRBV14; D: NA; J: TRBJ1-1; DNA: TGTGCCAGCAGCCCCATCGGGGAGGGGAACACTGAAGCTTTCTTT; CDR3: CASSPIGEGNTEAFF
size: few; V: TRBV5-1; D: NA; J: TRBJ2-7; DNA: TGCGCCAGCACCCTGGACGGGAACCTACGGGAGCAGTACTTC; CDR3: CASTLDGNLREQYF
size: NA; V: TRBV10-3; D: NA; J: TRBJ1-4; DNA: TGTGCCATCAGTGAGTCTCAGGAAAAACTGTTTTTT; CDR3: CAISESQEKLFF
size: few; V: TRBV6-6; D: TRBD1; J: TRBJ2-7; DNA: TGTGCCAGCAGGGCCCGGGACAGGCCCCACGAGCAGTACTTC; CDR3: CASRARDRPHEQYF
size: NA; V: TRBV5-4; D: NA; J: TRBJ2-5; DNA: TGTGCCAGCAGCCAAGGACTGGATCAAGAGACCCAGTACTTC; CDR3: CASSQGLDQETQYF
size: NA; V: TRBV6-1; D: NA; J: TRBJ1-1; DNA: TGTGCCAGCGACCTTGTGACAGGGAACACTGAAGCTTTCTTT; CDR3: CASDLVTGNTEAFF
size: NA; V: TRBV28; D: NA; J: TRBJ1-5; DNA: TGTGCCAGCAGGCGGGGCAGCAATCAGCCCCAGCATTTT; CDR3: CASRRGSNQPQHF
size: few; V: TRBV27; D: NA; J: TRBJ2-1; DNA: TGTGCCAGCACGGAGGGCAATGAGCAGTTCTTC; CDR3: CASTEGNEQFF
size: NA; V: TRBV6-5; D: TRBD2; J: TRBJ2-7; DNA: TGTGCCAGCAGGGGACTAGCGGGGAGCGAGCAGTACTTC; CDR3: CASRGLAGSEQYF
size: NA; V: TRBV10-2; D: TRBD2; J: TRBJ2-3; DNA: TGCGCCAGCAAACCGGGACTAGCGGGACCAGATACGCAGTATTTT; CDR3: CASKPGLAGPDTQYF
size: NA; V: TRBV20-1; D: NA; J: TRBJ1-5; DNA: TGCAGTGCTAGGGCAGGGCAGCCCCAGCATTTT; CDR3: CSARAGQPQHF